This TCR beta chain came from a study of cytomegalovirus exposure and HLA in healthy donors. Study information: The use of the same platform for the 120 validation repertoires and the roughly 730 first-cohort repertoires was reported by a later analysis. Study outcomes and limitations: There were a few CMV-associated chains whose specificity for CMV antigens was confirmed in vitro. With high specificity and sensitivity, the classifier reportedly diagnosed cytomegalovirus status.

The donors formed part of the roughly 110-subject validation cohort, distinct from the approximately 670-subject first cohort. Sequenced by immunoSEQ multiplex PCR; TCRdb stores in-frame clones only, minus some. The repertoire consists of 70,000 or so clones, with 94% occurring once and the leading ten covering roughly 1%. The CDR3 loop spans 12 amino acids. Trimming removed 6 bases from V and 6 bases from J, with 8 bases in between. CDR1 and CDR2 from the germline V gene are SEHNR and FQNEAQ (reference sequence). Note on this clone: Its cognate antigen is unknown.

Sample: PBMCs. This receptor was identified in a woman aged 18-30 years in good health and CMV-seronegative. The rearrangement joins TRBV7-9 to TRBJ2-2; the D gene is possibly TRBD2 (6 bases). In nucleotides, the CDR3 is TGTGCCAGCAGTCCGGGAGCCGGGGAGCTGTTTTTT. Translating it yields CASSPGAGELFF.